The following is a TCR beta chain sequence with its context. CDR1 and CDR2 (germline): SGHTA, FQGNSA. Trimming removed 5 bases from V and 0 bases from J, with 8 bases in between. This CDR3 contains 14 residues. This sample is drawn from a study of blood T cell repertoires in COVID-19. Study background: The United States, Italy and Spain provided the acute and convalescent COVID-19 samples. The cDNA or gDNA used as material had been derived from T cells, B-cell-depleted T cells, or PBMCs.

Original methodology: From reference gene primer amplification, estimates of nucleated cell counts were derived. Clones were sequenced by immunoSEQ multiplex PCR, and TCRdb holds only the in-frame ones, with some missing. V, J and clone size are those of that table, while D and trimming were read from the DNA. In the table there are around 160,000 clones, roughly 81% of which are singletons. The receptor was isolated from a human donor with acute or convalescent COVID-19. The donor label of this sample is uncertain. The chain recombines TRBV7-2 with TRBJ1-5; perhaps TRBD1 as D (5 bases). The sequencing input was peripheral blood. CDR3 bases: TGTGCCAGCAGCGACAGTTATAGCAATCAGCCCCAGCATTTT. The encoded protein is CASSDSYSNQPQHF.